Shown below are 6 T cell receptor beta chains from a single sample sequenced in a study of radiotherapy plus CTLA-4 blockade in lung cancer. The data were produced by immunoSEQ multiplex PCR, yet TCRdb's version contains in-frame clones alone and is incomplete. The table records some 98,000 clones, about 81% of them present only once. The source material was peripheral blood, sampled from a patient treated with radiotherapy plus ipilimumab. These TCRs come from a human donor with non-small cell lung cancer who had a partial response to radiotherapy plus ipilimumab.

The chain has TRBV2 and TRBJ2-5, with TRBD2 identical over 9 bases. J gave up 5 bases and V 8 bases, and 6 bases lay outside the gene matches. Germline V gene lookup returns CDR1 SNHLY and CDR2 FYNNEI. This CDR3 has 13 amino acids. The CDR3 DNA sequence: TGTGCCAGCGGCGGGAGGGGGGTGGAGACCCAGTACTTC. Its translation is CASGGRGVETQYF. Supplemented by reference TRBV2 and TRBJ2-5, the full variable domain reads EPEVTQTPSHQVTQMGQEVILRCVPISNHLYFYWYRQILGQKVEFLVSFYNNEISEKSEIFDDQFSVERPDGSNFTLKIRSTKLEDSAMYFCASGGRGVETQYFGPGTRLLVL.

This chain uses TRBV11-2 with TRBJ2-7; TRBD1 aligns across 9 bases. After removal of 3 bases from V and 0 bases from J, the junction contained 3 bases not matched to a gene. This CDR3 comprises 15 residues. Germline CDR1 reads SGHAT; CDR2 reads FQNNGV. CDR3 sequence: CASSLETGGSYEQYF. In DNA form, the CDR3 reads TGTGCCAGCAGCTTGGAGACAGGGGGCTCCTACGAGCAGTACTTC.

The chain employs TRBV10-2 and TRBJ2-4; D perhaps matches TRBD2 (6 bases). The CDR3 spans 19 residues. Per the germline V gene, CDR1 is WSHSY and CDR2 is SAAADI. V was pared by 2 bases and J by 0 bases, with 20 bases between. CDR3 residues: CASSEDSGIMQLAKNIQYF. DNA of the CDR3: TGCGCCAGCAGTGAGGATAGCGGAATAATGCAACTAGCCAAAAACATTCAGTACTTC.

The J gene is TRBJ2-7, the V gene TRBV2; D is possibly TRBD2 (6 bases). The CDR3 spans 14 residues. The germline CDR1 and CDR2 sequences are SNHLY and FYNNEI. Trimming cost V 5 bases and J 0 bases, with 11 bases left between them. CDR3 protein: CASSLRGASYEQYF. The CDR3 DNA sequence: TGTGCCAGCAGTCTCCGCGGGGCCTCCTACGAGCAGTACTTC.

This clone was seen just once. The chain employs TRBV7-8 and TRBJ2-1, with a possible D match to TRBD1 (6 bases). Germline CDR1 SGHVS, CDR2 FQNEAQ. Trimming stripped 5 bases from V and 0 bases from J, with 11 bases between. This CDR3 has 15 residues. CDR3 protein: CASSPGTPSYNEQFF. The CDR3 nucleotides read TGTGCCAGCAGCCCCGGGACACCCTCCTACAATGAGCAGTTCTTC.

The V and J genes are TRBV5-1 and TRBJ1-3; possible D gene TRBD1, 5 bases. Trimming left V 4 bases short and J 0 bases short, with 11 bases between. Germline CDR1 reads SGHRS; CDR2 reads YFSETQ. This CDR3 contains 15 residues. DNA for the CDR3: TGCGCCAGCAGCCCAGGGTCCTACTCTGGAAACACCATATATTTT. This codes for CASSPGSYSGNTIYF.